This T cell receptor (beta chain) stems from a study of T-cell memory formation after mild COVID-19. Study outcomes and limitations: Later expanders leaned CD4+, whereas clones that contracted between day 15 and 85 were balanced CD4/CD8. Clones which contracted sat mainly in CM and EM if CD4+, and in EMRA if CD8+. Memory cells collected pre-infection included some clones that later responded, suggesting cross-reactive memory joined.

This clonotype was picked up a small number of times. Its antigen remains unidentified. V shed 3 bases and J 3 bases; nucleotides not matched to a gene: 1. CDR3 length equals 13 residues. Germline lookup yields CDR1 MGHRA and CDR2 YSYEKL. TCRalpha and TCRbeta libraries used 5'RACE with constant-segment primers and UMIs. TCRdb recomputed calls from the 5' RACE reads with MiXCR, one row per CDR3 protein. Among about 82,000 distinct CDR3 sequences, roughly 13% were seen once, and the ten largest hold about 40%. Sequencing input: PBMCs or a T cell subset sorted from them (not recorded which). This chain joins TRBV4-1 and TRBJ1-2, with 7 nucleotides matching TRBD1. This clonotype was obtained from a man younger than 35 who had mild COVID-19 (a few samples of this study predate the infection). Cell type and time point are not known. The CDR3 reads CASSHGTDYGYTF. The CDR3 region has the DNA TGCGCCAGCAGCCATGGGACAGACTATGGCTACACCTTC.